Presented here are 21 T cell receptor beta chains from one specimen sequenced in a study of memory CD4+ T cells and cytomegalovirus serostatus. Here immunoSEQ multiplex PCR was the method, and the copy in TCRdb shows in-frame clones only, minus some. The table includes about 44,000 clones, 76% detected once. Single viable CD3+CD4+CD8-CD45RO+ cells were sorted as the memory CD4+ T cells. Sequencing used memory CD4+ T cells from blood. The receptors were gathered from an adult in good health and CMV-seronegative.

The CDR3 nucleotides read TGTGCCAGCAGCTTGGCCGGGAACTATGGCTACACCTTC. Its translation is CASSLAGNYGYTF. The J gene is TRBJ1-2, the V gene TRBV5-6; D call uncertain. CDR1 and CDR2 (germline): SGHDT, YYEEEE. The CDR3 consists of 13 residues. The V end was cut by 0 bases, the J end by 2 bases, with 5 bases between. Combining the CDR3 with reference TRBV5-6 and TRBJ1-2 gives the whole variable domain DAGVTQSPTHLIKTRGQQVTLRCSPKSGHDTVSWYQQALGQGPQFIFQYYEEEERQRGNFPDRFSGHQFPNYSSELNVNALLLGDSALYLCASSLAGNYGYTFGSGTRLTVV.

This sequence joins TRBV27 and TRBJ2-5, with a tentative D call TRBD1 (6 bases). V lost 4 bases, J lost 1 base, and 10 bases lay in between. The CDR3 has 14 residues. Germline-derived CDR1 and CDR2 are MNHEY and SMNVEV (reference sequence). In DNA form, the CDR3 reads TGTGCCAGCAGTTATACAGGGTCCCAAGAGACCCAGTACTTC. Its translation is CASSYTGSQETQYF.

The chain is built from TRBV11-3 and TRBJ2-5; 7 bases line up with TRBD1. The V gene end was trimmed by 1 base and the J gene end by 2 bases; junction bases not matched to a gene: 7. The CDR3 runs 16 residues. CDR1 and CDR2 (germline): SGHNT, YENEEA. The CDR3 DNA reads TGTGCCAGCAGCTTAGGAGCAGGGGGTCCTCAAGAGACCCAGTACTTC. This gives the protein CASSLGAGGPQETQYF.

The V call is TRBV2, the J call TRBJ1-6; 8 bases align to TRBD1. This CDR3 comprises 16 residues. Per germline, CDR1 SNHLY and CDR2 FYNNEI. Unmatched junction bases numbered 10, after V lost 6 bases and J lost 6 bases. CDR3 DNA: TGTGCCAGCAGCCTAGAGCCAGGGGGCCCTAATTCACCCCTCCACTTT. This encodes CASSLEPGGPNSPLHF.

CDR3 sequence reads: CASSLPPFGELFF. In DNA, the CDR3 is TGTGCCAGCAGCCTCCCTCCTTTCGGGGAGCTGTTTTTT. The V call is TRBV7-8, the J call TRBJ2-2; no reliable D call. Germline V CDR1 and CDR2: SGHVS, FQNEAQ. Trimming left V 5 bases short and J 7 bases short, with 11 bases between. The CDR3 length is 13 residues.

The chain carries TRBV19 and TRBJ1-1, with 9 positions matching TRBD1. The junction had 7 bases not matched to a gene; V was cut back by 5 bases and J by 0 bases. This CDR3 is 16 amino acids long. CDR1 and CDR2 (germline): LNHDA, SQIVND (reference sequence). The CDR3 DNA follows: TGTGCCAGTAGTGTAGGACAGGGGCGGATGAACACTGAAGCTTTCTTT. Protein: CASSVGQGRMNTEAFF.

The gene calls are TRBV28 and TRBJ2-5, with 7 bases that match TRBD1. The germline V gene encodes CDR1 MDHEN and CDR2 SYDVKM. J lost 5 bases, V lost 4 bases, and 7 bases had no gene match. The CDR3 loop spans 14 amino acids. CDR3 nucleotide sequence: TGTGCCAGCAGTTCGAAGGGGGCGCGGGAGACCCAGTACTTC. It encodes CASSSKGARETQYF.

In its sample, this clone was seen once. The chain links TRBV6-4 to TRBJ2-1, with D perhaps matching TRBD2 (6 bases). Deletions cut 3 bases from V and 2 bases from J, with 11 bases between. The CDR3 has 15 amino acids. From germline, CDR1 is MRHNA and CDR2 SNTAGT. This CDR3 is CASSEEGTTYNEQFF. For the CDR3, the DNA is TGTGCCAGCAGTGAGGAGGGAACGACCTACAATGAGCAGTTCTTC.

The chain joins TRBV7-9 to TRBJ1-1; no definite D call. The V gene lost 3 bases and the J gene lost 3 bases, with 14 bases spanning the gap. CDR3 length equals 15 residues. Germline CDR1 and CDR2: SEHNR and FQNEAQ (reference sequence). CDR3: CASSFGWSGDTEAFF. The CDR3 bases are TGTGCCAGCAGCTTTGGTTGGAGTGGGGACACTGAAGCTTTCTTT.

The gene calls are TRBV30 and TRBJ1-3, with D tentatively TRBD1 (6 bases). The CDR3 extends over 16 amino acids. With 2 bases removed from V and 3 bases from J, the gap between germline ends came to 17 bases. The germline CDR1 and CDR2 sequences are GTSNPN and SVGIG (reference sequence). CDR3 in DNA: TGTGCCTGGAGTACCCTCGGGGGGGCCGATGGAAACACCATATATTTT. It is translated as CAWSTLGGADGNTIYF.

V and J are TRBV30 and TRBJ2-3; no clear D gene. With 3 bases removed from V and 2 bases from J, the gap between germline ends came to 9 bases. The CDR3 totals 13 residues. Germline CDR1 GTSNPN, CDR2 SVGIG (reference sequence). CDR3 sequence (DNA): TGTGCCTGGAGCCTTGAAACCACAGATACGCAGTATTTT. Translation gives CAWSLETTDTQYF.

CDR3 sequence reads: CASRGQGALEAFF. The CDR3 DNA sequence: TGTGCCAGCAGGGGACAGGGGGCGCTTGAAGCTTTCTTT. V and J are TRBV6-6 and TRBJ1-1; TRBD1 agrees at 12 bases. The ends lost 6 bases at V and 7 bases at J; junction bases unmatched: 3. This CDR3 region has 13 residues. Germline V gene data show CDR1 as MNHNY and CDR2 as SVGAGI (reference sequence).

CDR3 protein: CAWNGDSNQPQHF. The CDR3 nucleotides are TGTGCCTGGAACGGAGATAGCAATCAGCCCCAGCATTTT. This sequence joins TRBV30 and TRBJ1-5, with D uncertain. There are 13 residues in the CDR3. Germline CDR1 GTSNPN, CDR2 SVGIG (reference sequence). V lost 4 bases and J 0 bases, leaving 7 bases between the germline ends. Drawing the rest from reference TRBV30 and TRBJ1-5, the complete variable domain is SQTIHQWPATLVQPVGSPLSLECTVEGTSNPNLYWYRQAAGRGLQLLFYSVGIGQISSEVPQNLSASRPQDRQFILSSKKLLLSDSGFYLCAWNGDSNQPQHFGDGTRLSIL.

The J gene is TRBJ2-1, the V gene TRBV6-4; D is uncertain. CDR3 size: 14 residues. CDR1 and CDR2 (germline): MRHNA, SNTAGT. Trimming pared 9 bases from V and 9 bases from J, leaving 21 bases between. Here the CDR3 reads CASQEWEGSSEQFF. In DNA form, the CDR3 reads TGTGCCAGTCAAGAGTGGGAAGGATCTTCTGAGCAGTTCTTC.

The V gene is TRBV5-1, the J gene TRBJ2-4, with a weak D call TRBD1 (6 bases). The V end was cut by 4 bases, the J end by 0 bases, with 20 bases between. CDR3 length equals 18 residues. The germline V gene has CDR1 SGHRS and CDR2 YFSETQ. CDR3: CASSPRQGLDLAKNIQYF. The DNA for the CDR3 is TGCGCCAGCAGCCCCCGTCAGGGGCTGGATCTAGCCAAAAACATTCAGTACTTC.

CDR3 bases: TGTGCCAGCTATGGCAGGGAGGGTCCCGGGGAGCTGTTTTTT. Translating it yields CASYGREGPGELFF. This chain connects TRBV28 to TRBJ2-2, with TRBD2 identical over 7 bases. The CDR3 is 14 residues long. CDR1 and CDR2 (germline): MDHEN, SYDVKM. V shed 8 bases, J shed 6 bases, and the junction held 9 bases outside the gene matches.

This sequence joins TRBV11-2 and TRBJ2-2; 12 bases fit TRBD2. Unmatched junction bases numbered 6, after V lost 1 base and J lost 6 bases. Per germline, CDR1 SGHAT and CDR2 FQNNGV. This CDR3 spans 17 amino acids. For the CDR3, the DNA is TGTGCCAGCAGCTTAGTTCGAGCTAGCGGGGGGGCCGGGGAGCTGTTTTTT. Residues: CASSLVRASGGAGELFF.

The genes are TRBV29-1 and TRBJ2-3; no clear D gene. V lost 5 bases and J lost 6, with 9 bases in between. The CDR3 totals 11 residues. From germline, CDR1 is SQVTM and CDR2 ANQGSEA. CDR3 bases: TGCAGCGTTTGGAGAGCGGATACGCAGTATTTT. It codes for CSVWRADTQYF.

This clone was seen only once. CDR3 bases: TGTGCCAGCAGTGAAGGGCAGGGGGGGTTCGATGGCTACACCTTC. Amino acid sequence: CASSEGQGGFDGYTF. V usage is TRBV2 and J usage is TRBJ1-2; 7 bases are a match to TRBD1. Germline V gene sequence: CDR1 SNHLY, CDR2 FYNNEI. The length of the CDR3 is 15 residues. With 1 base clipped from V and 6 bases from J, the junction kept 8 bases outside the gene matches.

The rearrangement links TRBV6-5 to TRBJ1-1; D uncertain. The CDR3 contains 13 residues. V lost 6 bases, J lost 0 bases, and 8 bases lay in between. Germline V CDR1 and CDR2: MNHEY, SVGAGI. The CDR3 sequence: CASSPHVNTEAFF. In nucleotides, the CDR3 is TGTGCCAGCAGCCCCCACGTGAACACTGAAGCTTTCTTT.

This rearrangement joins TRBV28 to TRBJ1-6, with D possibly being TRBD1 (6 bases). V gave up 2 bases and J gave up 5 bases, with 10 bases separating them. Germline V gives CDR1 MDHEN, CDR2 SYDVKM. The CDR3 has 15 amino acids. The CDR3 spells CASSLRAGDNSPLHF. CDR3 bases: TGTGCCAGCAGTTTAAGGGCAGGGGATAATTCACCCCTCCACTTT.